What follows are 26 T cell receptor beta chains derived from one specimen sequenced in a study of blood T cell repertoires in COVID-19. Sequenced by immunoSEQ multiplex PCR; TCRdb stores in-frame clones only, minus some. The sample yields about 140,000 clones, roughly 80% seen once. Sequenced sample: peripheral blood. The source of these receptors is a woman older than 75 with acute or convalescent COVID-19.

The V gene is TRBV10-3, the J gene TRBJ2-7, with D perhaps TRBD1 (8 bases). This CDR3 has 14 residues. The V gene lost 4 bases and the J gene lost 3 bases, with 13 bases spanning the gap. Germline loops: CDR1 ENHRY, CDR2 SYGVKD. CDR3 region: CAISVTGEGYEQYF. As DNA, the CDR3 is TGTGCCATCAGTGTGACAGGGGAGGGCTACGAGCAGTACTTC.

The rearrangement links TRBV7-2 to TRBJ1-2, with 8 nucleotides matching TRBD1. Trimming cost V 6 bases and J 7 bases; bases outside gene matches: 13. CDR1 is SGHTA and CDR2 is FQGNSA in the germline V gene. CDR3 length equals 15 residues. CDR3 region: CASSSNSGGVSGYTF. The DNA for the CDR3 is TGTGCCAGCAGTTCTAATTCAGGGGGCGTTAGTGGCTACACCTTC. Full variable domain (rest looked up from reference TRBV7-2 and TRBJ1-2): GAGVSQSPSNKVTEKGKDVELRCDPISGHTALYWYRQSLGQGLEFLIYFQGNSAPDKSGLPSDRFSAERTGGSVSTLTIQRTQQEDSAVYLCASSSNSGGVSGYTFGSGTRLTVV.

The J gene is TRBJ2-7, the V gene TRBV28; TRBD2 matches at 10 bases. The trim removed 5 bases at V and 3 bases at J, leaving 7 bases unmatched. Looked up from germline, CDR1 is MDHEN and CDR2 is SYDVKM. The CDR3 runs 15 residues. The CDR3 here is CASSPLSGRGYEQYF. CDR3 nucleotide sequence: TGTGCCAGCAGTCCCCTGAGCGGGAGGGGCTACGAGCAGTACTTC.

This chain connects TRBV28 to TRBJ2-2, with 8 bases fitting TRBD2. The V segment lost 2 bases and the J segment 7 bases; nucleotides outside the gene matches: 18. The germline CDR1 and CDR2 sequences are MDHEN and SYDVKM. The CDR3 consists of 19 residues. CDR3 nucleotides: TGTGCCAGCAGTTTACCCACCGGGACTAGGTTGTTTGTACTCGGGGAGCTGTTTTTT. Translated, it gives CASSLPTGTRLFVLGELFF.

This chain links TRBV24-1 with TRBJ1-1, with no clear D. Germline CDR1 and CDR2: KGHDR and SFDVKD. There are 13 residues in the CDR3. Trimming took 11 bases from V and 2 from J, leaving 14 bases between them. CDR3 protein: CASSHQDNTEAFF. For the CDR3, the DNA is TGTGCCAGCTCACATCAGGATAACACTGAAGCTTTCTTT.

This clone was seen a handful of times. CDR3 region: CASSLGWAGDNSPLHF. CDR3 in DNA: TGTGCCAGCAGCTTAGGTTGGGCGGGGGATAATTCACCCCTCCACTTT. This chain uses TRBV11-2 with TRBJ1-6; D might be TRBD1 (5 bases). With 1 base removed from V and 5 bases from J, the gap between germline ends came to 12 bases. Germline CDR1 SGHAT, CDR2 FQNNGV. This CDR3 is 16 amino acids long. The entire variable domain, with the rest obtained from reference TRBV11-2 and TRBJ1-6, is as follows: EAGVAQSPRYKIIEKRQSVAFWCNPISGHATLYWYQQILGQGPKLLIQFQNNGVVDDSQLPKDRFSAERLKGVDSTLKIQPAKLEDSAVYLCASSLGWAGDNSPLHFGNGTRLTVT.

The CDR3 bases are TGTGCCAGCAGGGCCGGGAGGGGGCCCAAATTTGGAAACACCATATATTTT. It yields the protein CASRAGRGPKFGNTIYF. This chain uses TRBV28 with TRBJ1-3, with 7 bases fitting TRBD1. The V gene end was trimmed by 6 bases and the J gene end by 3 bases; junction bases not matched to a gene: 14. The germline gives CDR1 MDHEN, CDR2 SYDVKM. This CDR3 spans 17 amino acids.

DNA for the CDR3: TGCGCCAGCAGCCAAGAAATCAGGGGAGCTTACAATGAGCAGTTCTTC. As protein: CASSQEIRGAYNEQFF. The chain joins TRBV4-1 to TRBJ2-1, with D possibly being TRBD1 (6 bases). This CDR3 is 16 amino acids long. Trimming left V 0 bases short and J 4 bases short, with 13 bases between. Germline V gene sequence: CDR1 MGHRA, CDR2 YSYEKL.

J is TRBJ2-7 and V is TRBV5-1; the match to TRBD1 covers 10 bases. Germline V gives CDR1 SGHRS, CDR2 YFSETQ. The V and J ends lost 4 bases and 4 bases, in that order; junction bases with no gene match: 8. The CDR3 spans 15 residues. CDR3 in DNA: TGCGCCAGCAGCCAAGGACAGGGGGGATCTTACGAGCAGTACTTC. Its protein product is CASSQGQGGSYEQYF.

V usage is TRBV5-6 and J usage is TRBJ1-6; D unclear. V lost 3 bases and J 10 bases, leaving 11 bases between the germline ends. Per the germline V gene, CDR1 is SGHDT and CDR2 is YYEEEE. This CDR3 has 13 residues. The CDR3: CASSSTSYSPLHF. CDR3 nucleotide sequence: TGTGCCAGCAGCTCTACCTCTTACTCACCCCTCCACTTT.

The J gene is TRBJ2-5, the V gene TRBV28; D might be TRBD2 (6 bases). Per the germline V gene, CDR1 is MDHEN and CDR2 is SYDVKM. The CDR3 runs 15 residues. The ends were cut back, 5 bases at V and 2 bases at J, with 15 bases in the middle. Here the CDR3 reads CASSGWTGGQETQYF. In nucleotides, the CDR3 is TGTGCCAGCAGTGGGTGGACCGGAGGGCAAGAGACCCAGTACTTC.

This chain links TRBV2 with TRBJ1-2; D not certain. This CDR3 contains 10 residues. Trimming took off 4 bases at V and 10 bases at J, with 7 bases between the two ends. The V gene's germline CDR1 is SNHLY and CDR2 FYNNEI. The CDR3 coding sequence is TGTGCCAGCAGTGTTGGAGTCTACACCTTC. This codes for CASSVGVYTF.

This clone was detected only once. DNA of the CDR3: TGTGCCTGGCAAACGGGGTTTTGGGGACAGAATAATTCACCCCTCCACTTT. Translated: CAWQTGFWGQNNSPLHF. J is TRBJ1-6 and V is TRBV30; 7 nucleotides align to TRBD1. J lost 5 bases, V lost 5 bases, and 15 bases had no gene match. The CDR3 contains 17 residues. Per germline, CDR1 GTSNPN and CDR2 SVGIG (reference sequence).

CDR3 nucleotides: TGTGCCAGCAGTTACTCGGGCGCGTTAAGCAATCAGCCCCAGCATTTT. Translation gives CASSYSGALSNQPQHF. The chain employs TRBV6-2 or TRBV6-3 and TRBJ1-5; D unclear. Trimming took off 0 bases at V and 1 base at J, with 10 bases between the two ends. The CDR3 has 16 amino acids. CDR1 is MNHEY, CDR2 SVGEGT, per germline.

V usage is TRBV4-1 and J usage is TRBJ2-1; TRBD1 is a possible D gene (5 bases). This CDR3 spans 16 amino acids. Trimming took off 1 base at V and 10 bases at J, with 20 bases between the two ends. The germline gives CDR1 MGHRA, CDR2 YSYEKL. As DNA, the CDR3 is TGCGCCAGCAGCCAAGGACCAGGGCAGGGTGGTAGCGAGCAGTTCTTC. Protein product: CASSQGPGQGGSEQFF.

This clone came up once. The chain recombines TRBV14 with TRBJ1-1, with unresolved D. CDR3 length equals 13 residues. Deletions cut 1 base from V and 3 bases from J, with 6 bases between. Looked up from germline, CDR1 is SGHDN and CDR2 is FVKESK. The CDR3, as DNA: TGTGCCAGCAGCCAAGCTCAGTACACTGAAGCTTTCTTT. Its protein product is CASSQAQYTEAFF.

The rearrangement uses TRBV29-1 and TRBJ1-3; D unresolved. V lost 7 bases to trimming and J lost 0 bases, with 10 bases between them. Germline V gene sequence: CDR1 SQVTM, CDR2 ANQGSEA. The CDR3 covers 13 residues. CDR3 coding DNA: TGCAGCGGCAGGTCGAGCTCTGGAAACACCATATATTTT. This encodes CSGRSSSGNTIYF.

The chain links TRBV5-1 to TRBJ1-2; the match to TRBD1 covers 8 bases. CDR1 is SGHRS, CDR2 YFSETQ, per germline. V shed 3 bases and J 7 bases; nucleotides not matched to a gene: 11. The length of the CDR3 is 15 residues. CDR3: CASSSQAQGASGYTF. The CDR3 nucleotides read TGCGCCAGCAGCTCGCAAGCCCAGGGGGCTAGTGGCTACACCTTC.

The V and J genes are TRBV21-1 and TRBJ2-7; TRBD1, the table's D call, lacks a check against the DNA. TRBV21-1 constitutes a pseudogene. The CDR3 has 14 amino acids. The CDR3 loop reads CASSIQGSPYEQYF. The CDR3 DNA reads TGTGCCAGCAGCATACAGGGATCTCCTTACGAGCAGTACTTC.

The chain couples TRBV7-9 to TRBJ1-2; D is unclear. The V end was cut by 1 base, the J end by 5 bases, with 17 bases between. The CDR3 consists of 16 residues. In germline, CDR1 is SEHNR, CDR2 FQNEAQ (reference sequence). CDR3 nucleotide sequence: TGTGCCAGCAGCTTAGTCTACGGGGAAAAAGGGTATGGCTACACCTTC. Protein product: CASSLVYGEKGYGYTF.

V and J are TRBV10-1 and TRBJ2-3; maybe TRBD1 (5 bases). This CDR3 is built from 15 residues. Germline CDR1 reads WNHNN; CDR2 reads SYGVQD (reference sequence). Trimming shortened V by 3 bases and J by 3 bases, and 13 bases separated the two germline ends. CDR3 sequence (DNA): TGCGCCAGCAGTGATCTCCGAAAGGGGACAGATACGCAGTATTTT. Its translation: CASSDLRKGTDTQYF.

The chain is built from TRBV5-1 and TRBJ2-2; D perhaps matches TRBD2 (6 bases). V was pared by 5 bases and J by 5 bases, with 16 bases between. Germline CDR1 reads SGHRS; CDR2 reads YFSETQ. The CDR3 length is 15 residues. The DNA for the CDR3 is TGCGCCAGCAGATACCGGGACTGGGGGACCGGGGAGCTGTTTTTT. Amino acid sequence: CASRYRDWGTGELFF.

The chain joins TRBV30 to TRBJ2-7; a weak D match, TRBD1 (5 bases). The V gene lost 0 bases and the J gene lost 3 bases, with 9 bases spanning the gap. CDR1 GTSNPN and CDR2 SVGIG come from the germline V gene (reference sequence). The CDR3 covers 13 residues. The CDR3 DNA follows: TGTGCCTGGAGTGTCGGCAGGGACTACGAGCAGTACTTC. This translates into CAWSVGRDYEQYF.

The V gene is TRBV11-2, the J gene TRBJ1-4, with D uncertain. V was trimmed by 3 bases and J by 6 bases, leaving 11 bases between them. The CDR3 consists of 14 residues. Germline V gives CDR1 SGHAT, CDR2 FQNNGV. As DNA, the CDR3 is TGTGCCAGCAGCTTGCCCGGGGAGTATGAAAAACTGTTTTTT. Its protein is CASSLPGEYEKLFF.

The rearrangement joins TRBV9 to TRBJ2-5; D is ambiguous. Per the germline V gene, CDR1 is SGDLS and CDR2 is YYNGEE. This CDR3 has 13 residues. V lost 2 bases to trimming and J lost 4 bases, with 9 bases between them. The CDR3 sequence is CASSVLTGETQYF. CDR3 DNA: TGTGCCAGCAGCGTCCTCACCGGAGAGACCCAGTACTTC.

The chain employs TRBV5-1 and TRBJ2-2, with D maybe TRBD1 (5 bases). V was shortened by 7 bases and J by 2 bases, with 12 bases between the two germline ends. The CDR3 spans 14 residues. CDR1 is SGHRS, CDR2 YFSETQ, per germline. The DNA for the CDR3 is TGCGCCAGCCGATTCGGACATAACACCGGGGAGCTGTTTTTT. This gives the protein CASRFGHNTGELFF.